One and the same sample provided the 10 T cell receptor beta chains below, sequenced in a study of PD-1 blockade in classical Hodgkin lymphoma (dated by TCRdb to the early 2020s). The sample's time point, from its label and the paper: cycle 4 day 1 (C4D1), after 5 to 7 weeks of nivolumab. All trial patients had relapsed after autologous stem cell transplantation, with cohorts A, B and C differing in prior brentuximab vedotin exposure. Receptor libraries were prepared by the immunoSEQ multiplex PCR assay. Sourced from immuneACCESS, this table was stored by TCRdb with only in-frame sequences that have V and J called. A share of the clones is absent; for the studies checked, an unresolved V gene accounts for under half, and the remainder has no known explanation. In this sample the table shows 96,000 or so clones, about 92% of which occur a single time. In total, the top ten clones hold around 2% of the sample.

The sequenced sample was peripheral blood mononuclear cells (PBMCs), obtained before the fourth cycle of nivolumab. The source of these receptors is a human donor with classical Hodgkin lymphoma.

V usage is TRBV19 and J usage is TRBJ1-1; 8 bases fit TRBD1. Trimming took 7 bases from V and 5 from J; bases not matched to a gene: 9. The CDR3 has 14 residues. Germline CDR1 reads LNHDA; CDR2 reads SQIVND (reference sequence). The CDR3 loop is CASTLTGDGTEAFF. As DNA, the CDR3 is TGTGCCAGTACCCTGACAGGGGATGGTACTGAAGCTTTCTTT.

The V gene is TRBV6-5, the J gene TRBJ2-3; TRBD2 agrees at 11 bases. Germline CDR1 reads MNHEY; CDR2 reads SVGAGI. CDR3 length equals 16 residues. The trim removed 2 bases at V and 1 base at J, leaving 2 bases unmatched. DNA for the CDR3: TGTGCCAGCAGTTACCGACTAGCGGGACGCACAGATACGCAGTATTTT. Translation: CASSYRLAGRTDTQYF.

This clone was counted once. This chain connects TRBV6-6 to TRBJ2-7, with 7 bases matching TRBD1. Per germline, CDR1 MNHNY and CDR2 SVGAGI (reference sequence). The J segment lost 1 base and the V segment lost 7 bases, leaving 10 bases of the junction unmatched. CDR3 length: 15 amino acids. Written as DNA, the CDR3 is TGTGCCAGCACCTTCCGGGACAGTGAATCCTACGAGCAGTACTTC. Protein sequence: CASTFRDSESYEQYF.

The chain uses TRBV19 and TRBJ2-1, with 7 bases fitting TRBD1. The CDR3 runs to 16 residues. V lost 9 bases and J lost 2; bases outside the gene matches: 13. Germline CDR1 LNHDA, CDR2 SQIVND (reference sequence). The CDR3 spells CASNKYGTEPYNEQFF. The CDR3 bases are TGTGCCAGCAACAAATATGGGACAGAGCCCTACAATGAGCAGTTCTTC.

The rearrangement links TRBV2 to TRBJ2-1; no reliable D call. The ends were cut back, 3 bases at V and 7 bases at J, with 7 bases in the middle. Germline V CDR1 and CDR2: SNHLY, FYNNEI. The CDR3 totals 12 residues. The CDR3 is CASSESRNEQFF. The CDR3 bases are TGTGCCAGCAGTGAGTCCCGGAATGAGCAGTTCTTC. Full variable domain (missing parts from reference TRBV2 and TRBJ2-1): EPEVTQTPSHQVTQMGQEVILRCVPISNHLYFYWYRQILGQKVEFLVSFYNNEISEKSEIFDDQFSVERPDGSNFTLKIRSTKLEDSAMYFCASSESRNEQFFGPGTRLTVL.

The chain employs TRBV6-1 and TRBJ1-2; D might be TRBD1 (6 bases). The CDR3 extends over 15 amino acids. Deletions cut 6 bases from V and 2 bases from J, with 16 bases between. Germline-derived CDR1 and CDR2 are MNHNS and SASEGT. CDR3 sequence reads: CASSPDPTGNYGYTF. The CDR3 DNA is TGTGCCAGCAGCCCCGACCCCACAGGGAACTATGGCTACACCTTC.

The CDR3 DNA reads as TGTGCCAGTAGTAGACCCTGGACGGCCACCTCTAACTATGGCTACACCTTC. Its protein is CASSRPWTATSNYGYTF. This chain uses TRBV19 with TRBJ1-2; D remains ambiguous. Trimming pared 4 bases from V and 0 bases from J, leaving 18 bases between. Germline loops: CDR1 LNHDA, CDR2 SQIVND (reference sequence). The CDR3 consists of 17 residues.

This sequence joins TRBV6-1 and TRBJ2-7; D perhaps matches TRBD1 (6 bases). Trimming pared 4 bases from V and 3 bases from J, leaving 22 bases between. Germline V gene lookup returns CDR1 MNHNS and CDR2 SASEGT. The CDR3 runs 17 residues. The CDR3 loop reads CASSARMTGTILYEQYF. The CDR3 region has the DNA TGTGCCAGCAGTGCCCGCATGACCGGGACAATTCTCTACGAGCAGTACTTC.

The rearrangement links TRBV4-2 to TRBJ2-2, with 8 bases aligning to TRBD2. The J segment lost 4 bases and the V segment lost 6 bases, leaving 7 bases of the junction unmatched. This CDR3 comprises 15 residues. Germline CDR1 reads LGHNA; CDR2 reads YNFKEQ. The CDR3 loop reads CASREAGGTTGELFF. The CDR3 nucleotides are TGTGCCAGCAGGGAGGCGGGAGGCACCACCGGGGAGCTGTTTTTT.

The chain carries TRBV30 and TRBJ1-1, with a possible D match to TRBD1 (5 bases). CDR3 size: 10 residues. The germline V gene has CDR1 GTSNPN and CDR2 SVGIG (reference sequence). Trimming removed 4 bases from V and 8 bases from J, with 8 bases in between. The CDR3 is CAWIEGEAFF. The CDR3 DNA sequence: TGTGCCTGGATAGAGGGGGAAGCTTTCTTT.